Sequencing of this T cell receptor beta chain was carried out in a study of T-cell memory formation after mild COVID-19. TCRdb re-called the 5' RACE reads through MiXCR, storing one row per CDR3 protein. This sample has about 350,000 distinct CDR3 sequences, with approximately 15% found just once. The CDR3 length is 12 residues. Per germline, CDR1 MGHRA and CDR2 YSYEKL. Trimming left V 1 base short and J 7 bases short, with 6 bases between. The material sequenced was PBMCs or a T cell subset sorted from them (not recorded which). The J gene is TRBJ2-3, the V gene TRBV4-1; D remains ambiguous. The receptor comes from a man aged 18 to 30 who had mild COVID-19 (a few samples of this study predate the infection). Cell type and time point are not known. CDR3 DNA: TGCGCCAGCAGCCAAGGGCGATATACGCAGTATTTT. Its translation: CASSQGRYTQYF.